This TCR beta chain appears in the sequencing data of a study of T cells after posttransplantation cyclophosphamide. Concerning this clone itself: Its specificity is not known.

CDR1 is LGHNA and CDR2 is YNFKEQ in the germline V gene. The CDR3 sequence is 17 residues long. V dropped 0 bases and J dropped 5; count of bases not matched to a gene: 8. Study conclusions and caveats: Donor-recipient repertoire similarity was low at 1-2 months, rising over year one.

The table came from immunoSEQ multiplex PCR; TCRdb's copy has only in-frame clones and leaves some out. The sample yields approximately 50,000 clones, roughly 94% seen once. The chain is built from TRBV4-2 and TRBJ2-2; the match to TRBD2 covers 8 bases. Material for sequencing was PBMCs. The TCR sequence derives from a woman in her thirties in good health and a related stem cell transplant donor. Written as DNA, the CDR3 is TGTGCCAGCAGCCAAGATCCGAGAGTAGCGGGGACCGGGGAGCTGTTTTTT. Translated, it gives CASSQDPRVAGTGELFF.